In this sample, the clone carrying this TCR beta chain turned up many times. Authors of the study amplified TCR beta CDR3 regions from RNA transcripts. During a first-round RT-PCR of the TCR CDR3, the HTBI primer set was used. One entry per CDR3 protein results from TCRdb running MiXCR on the multiplex PCR reads. Of roughly 740,000 distinct CDR3 sequences in the sample, about 15% are singletons; the top ten hold around 7.7%. This record comes from a study of T cells in Graves' hyperthyroidism and ophthalmopathy. CDR1 SNHLY and CDR2 FYNNEI come from the germline V gene. The CDR3 totals 16 residues. Unmatched junction bases numbered 7, after V lost 6 bases and J lost 2 bases.

The sample consisted of blood. The chain carries TRBV2 and TRBJ2-7; 13 bases are shared with TRBD2. The receptor comes from a man between 18 and 29 years old with Graves' hyperthyroidism. CDR3 DNA sequence: TGTGCCAGCAGCCTTGTACTAGCGGGAGGGGCCTACGAGCAGTACTTC. Its translation is CASSLVLAGGAYEQYF.